What follows describes a single TCR beta chain. Produced via immunoSEQ multiplex PCR; TCRdb's table is partial and in-frame only. This sample has around 72,000 clones, with roughly nine tenths found just once. This sample was included in a study of technical replicates of blood from a few donors. Sequenced: T cells isolated from PBMCs. This clonotype originated in a human donor in good health.

The CDR3 DNA sequence: TGTGCCAGCAGCATAACTAGCGGGAGTGTACAGTTCTTC. Translated, it gives CASSITSGSVQFF. The chain uses TRBV11-3 and TRBJ2-1; TRBD2 aligns across 11 bases. CDR3 length equals 13 residues. The germline V gene has CDR1 SGHNT and CDR2 YENEEA. Unmatched junction bases numbered 7, after V lost 5 bases and J lost 13 bases.